The 5 T cell receptor beta chains below come from one sample, sequenced in a study of blood T cell repertoires in COVID-19. The assay was immunoSEQ multiplex PCR, and TCRdb's table has in-frame clones only and misses some. The table lists under 500,000 clones, around 87% of them singletons. The sample consisted of PBMCs or T cells enriched from blood (not recorded which). The origin of the receptors is a man aged 25 to 45 who had recovered from COVID-19.

In this sample, this clone turned up once. The chain uses TRBV30 and TRBJ1-2, with 9 bases aligning to TRBD1. V trimming: 0 bases; J trimming: 13 bases; junction bases outside the gene matches: 12. Germline V gene sequence: CDR1 GTSNPN, CDR2 SVGIG (reference sequence). The CDR3 runs 14 residues. CDR3 in amino acids: CAWSVQGAGPKGTF. DNA for the CDR3: TGTGCCTGGAGTGTACAGGGGGCCGGGCCGAAGGGCACCTTC. Together with reference TRBV30 and TRBJ1-2, the CDR3 gives the full variable domain: SQTIHQWPATLVQPVGSPLSLECTVEGTSNPNLYWYRQAAGRGLQLLFYSVGIGQISSEVPQNLSASRPQDRQFILSSKKLLLSDSGFYLCAWSVQGAGPKGTFGSGTRLTVV.

The chain uses TRBV18 and TRBJ2-1, with TRBD2 matching 10 bases. V was pared by 6 bases and J by 1 base, with 3 bases of the junction left unmatched. CDR3 length equals 15 residues. CDR1 is KGHSH, CDR2 LQKENI, per germline. The CDR3 DNA sequence: TGTGCCAGCTCCCTAGCGGGAGTGTCCTACAATGAGCAGTTCTTC. This sequence encodes CASSLAGVSYNEQFF.

J is TRBJ1-5 and V is TRBV15; possibly TRBD1 for D (5 bases). This CDR3 contains 16 residues. Trimming shortened V by 0 bases and J by 6 bases, and 15 bases separated the two germline ends. Germline V lookup: CDR1 LNHNV, CDR2 YYDKDF (reference sequence). This CDR3 reads CATSRDNGDFLQPQHF. CDR3 sequence (DNA): TGTGCCACCAGCAGAGATAACGGGGACTTCCTTCAGCCCCAGCATTTT.

The chain employs TRBV5-4 and TRBJ1-4; 7 nucleotides match TRBD1. With V trimmed by 4 bases and J by 0 bases, 9 bases remained unmatched. The CDR3 is 17 amino acids. CDR1 and CDR2 from the germline V gene are SGHNT and YYREEE (reference sequence). The CDR3 is CASSPGDSSATNEKLFF. The CDR3 bases are TGTGCCAGCAGCCCCGGGGACAGCAGCGCAACTAATGAAAAACTGTTTTTT.

A few counts support this clone. This chain joins TRBV29-1 and TRBJ2-1; perhaps TRBD2 as D (5 bases). V was cut by 2 bases and J by 2 bases, with 16 bases left in between. The CDR3 is made up of 16 amino acids. CDR1 and CDR2 (germline): SQVTM, ANQGSEA. For the CDR3, the DNA is TGCAGCGTTGAAAACCCGAGGGCCCAAGCCTACAATGAGCAGTTCTTC. This encodes CSVENPRAQAYNEQFF.